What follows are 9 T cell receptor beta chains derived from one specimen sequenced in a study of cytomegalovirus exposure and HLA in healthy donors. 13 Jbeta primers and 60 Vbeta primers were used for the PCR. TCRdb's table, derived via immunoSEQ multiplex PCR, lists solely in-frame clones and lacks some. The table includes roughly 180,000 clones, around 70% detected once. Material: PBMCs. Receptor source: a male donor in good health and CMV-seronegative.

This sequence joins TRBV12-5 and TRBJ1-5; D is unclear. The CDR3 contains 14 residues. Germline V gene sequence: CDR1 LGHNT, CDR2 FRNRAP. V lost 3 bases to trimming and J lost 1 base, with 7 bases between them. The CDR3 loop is CASGLGRSNQPQHF. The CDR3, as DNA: TGTGCTAGTGGTTTAGGGAGGAGCAATCAGCCCCAGCATTTT. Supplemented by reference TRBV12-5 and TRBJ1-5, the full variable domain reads DARVTQTPRHKVTEMGQEVTMRCQPILGHNTVFWYRQTMMQGLELLAYFRNRAPLDDSGMPKDRFSAEMPDATLATLKIQPSEPRDSAVYFCASGLGRSNQPQHFGDGTRLSIL.

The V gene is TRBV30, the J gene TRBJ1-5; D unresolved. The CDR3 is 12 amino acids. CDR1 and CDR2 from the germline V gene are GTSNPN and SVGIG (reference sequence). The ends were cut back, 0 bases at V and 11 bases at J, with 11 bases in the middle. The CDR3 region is CAWSVEGSAQHF. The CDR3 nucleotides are TGTGCCTGGAGTGTGGAGGGTTCGGCCCAGCATTTT.

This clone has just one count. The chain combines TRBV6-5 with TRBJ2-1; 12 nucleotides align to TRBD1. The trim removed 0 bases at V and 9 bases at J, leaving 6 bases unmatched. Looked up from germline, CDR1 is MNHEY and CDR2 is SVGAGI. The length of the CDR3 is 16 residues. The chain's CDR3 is CASSYSGTGGGGEQFF. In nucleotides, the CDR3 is TGTGCCAGCAGTTACTCCGGGACAGGGGGCGGGGGTGAGCAGTTCTTC.

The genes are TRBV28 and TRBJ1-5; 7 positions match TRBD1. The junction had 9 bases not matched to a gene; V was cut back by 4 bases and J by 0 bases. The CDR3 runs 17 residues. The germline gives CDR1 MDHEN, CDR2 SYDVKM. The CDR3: CASSSSGTEYSNQPQHF. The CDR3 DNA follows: TGTGCCAGCAGTTCATCCGGGACAGAGTATAGCAATCAGCCCCAGCATTTT.

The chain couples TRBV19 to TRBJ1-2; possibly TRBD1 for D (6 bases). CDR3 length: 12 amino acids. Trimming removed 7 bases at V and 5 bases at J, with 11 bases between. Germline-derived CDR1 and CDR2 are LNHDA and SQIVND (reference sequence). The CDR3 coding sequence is TGTGCCAGTAAGGGGGGGCCATATGGCTACACCTTC. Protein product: CASKGGPYGYTF.

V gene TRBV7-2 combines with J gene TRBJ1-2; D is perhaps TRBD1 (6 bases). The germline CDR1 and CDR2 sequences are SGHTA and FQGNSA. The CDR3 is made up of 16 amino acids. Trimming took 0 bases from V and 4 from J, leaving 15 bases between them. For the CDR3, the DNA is TGTGCCAGCAGCTTAGCCCTCCGGGACATACTCTATGGCTACACCTTC. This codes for CASSLALRDILYGYTF.

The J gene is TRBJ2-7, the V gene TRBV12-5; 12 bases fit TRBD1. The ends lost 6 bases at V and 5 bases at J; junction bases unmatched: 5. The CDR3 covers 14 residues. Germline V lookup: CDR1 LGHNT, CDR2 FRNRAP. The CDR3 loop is CASGPGQGADEQYF. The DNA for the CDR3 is TGTGCTAGTGGCCCGGGACAGGGGGCGGACGAGCAGTACTTC.

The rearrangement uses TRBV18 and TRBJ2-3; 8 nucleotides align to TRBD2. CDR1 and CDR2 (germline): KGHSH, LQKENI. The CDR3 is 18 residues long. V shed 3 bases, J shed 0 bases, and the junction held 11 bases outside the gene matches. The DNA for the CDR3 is TGTGCCAGCTCACCCAGGACGGGAGGGCGGATTAGCACAGATACGCAGTATTTT. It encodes CASSPRTGGRISTDTQYF.

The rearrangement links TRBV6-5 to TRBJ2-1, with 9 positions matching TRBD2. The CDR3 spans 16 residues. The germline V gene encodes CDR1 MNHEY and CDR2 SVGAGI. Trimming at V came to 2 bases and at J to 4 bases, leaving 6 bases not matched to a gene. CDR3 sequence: CASSYSSGSMYNEQFF. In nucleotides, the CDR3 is TGTGCCAGCAGTTACAGTAGCGGGAGTATGTACAATGAGCAGTTCTTC.